This T cell receptor (beta chain) was identified in a study of shared clonotypes between healthy human individuals. Every subset's genomic DNA went evenly onto several immunoSEQ plates. Some clones are missing from TCRdb's copy, which holds only in-frame ones; the method was immunoSEQ multiplex PCR. The repertoire has a few million clones, approximately 94% of them found once; the top ten carry around 0.13%. Study outcomes and limitations: Clonotype sharing levels among donors were expected to vary with sequencing depth. Clonotypes that were shared across a handful of donors made up approximately 5% of naive CD4 clonotypes.

Germline-derived CDR1 and CDR2 are MDHEN and SYDVKM. V trimming: 4 bases; J trimming: 1 base; junction bases outside the gene matches: 3. This CDR3 has 15 residues. A note on this clone: Its antigen remains unknown.

V and J are TRBV28 and TRBJ1-1; 10 bases map to TRBD1. The sample comprised naive CD4+ T cells sorted from blood. Subset noted: CD45RA+ positively selected. This sequence was found in a man between 18 and 29 years old in good health. Here the CDR3 reads CASSSRDRGNTEAFF. CDR3 DNA: TGTGCCAGCAGTTCCCGGGACAGGGGGAACACTGAAGCTTTCTTT.